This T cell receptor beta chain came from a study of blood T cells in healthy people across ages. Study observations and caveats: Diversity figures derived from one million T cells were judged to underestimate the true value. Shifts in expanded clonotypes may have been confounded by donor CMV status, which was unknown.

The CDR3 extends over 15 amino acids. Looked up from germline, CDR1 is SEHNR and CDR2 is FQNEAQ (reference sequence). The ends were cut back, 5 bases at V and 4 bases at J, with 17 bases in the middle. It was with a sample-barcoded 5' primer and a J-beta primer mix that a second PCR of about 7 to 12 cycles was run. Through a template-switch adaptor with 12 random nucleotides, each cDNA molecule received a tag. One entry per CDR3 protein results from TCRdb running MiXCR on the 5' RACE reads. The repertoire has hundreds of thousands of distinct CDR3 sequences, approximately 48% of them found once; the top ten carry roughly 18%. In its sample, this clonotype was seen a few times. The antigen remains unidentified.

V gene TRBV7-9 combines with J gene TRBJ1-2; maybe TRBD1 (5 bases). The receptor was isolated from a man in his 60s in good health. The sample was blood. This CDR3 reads CASSRPGHEGYGYTF. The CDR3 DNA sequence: TGTGCCAGCAGCCGCCCCGGACACGAGGGCTATGGCTACACCTTC. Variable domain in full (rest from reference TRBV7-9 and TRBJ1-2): DTGVSQNPRHKITKRGQNVTFRCDPISEHNRLYWYRQTLGQGPEFLTYFQNEAQLEKSRLLSDRFSAERPKGSFSTLEIQRTEQGDSAMYLCASSRPGHEGYGYTFGSGTRLTVV.